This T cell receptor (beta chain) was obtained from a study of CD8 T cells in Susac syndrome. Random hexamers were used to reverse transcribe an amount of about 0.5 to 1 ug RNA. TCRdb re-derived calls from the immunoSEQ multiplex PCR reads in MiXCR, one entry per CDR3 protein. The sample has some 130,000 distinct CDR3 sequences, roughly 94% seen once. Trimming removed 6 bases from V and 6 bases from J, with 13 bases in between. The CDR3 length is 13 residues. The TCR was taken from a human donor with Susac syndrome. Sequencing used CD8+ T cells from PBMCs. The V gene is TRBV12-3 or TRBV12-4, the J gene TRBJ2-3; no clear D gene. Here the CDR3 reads CASSKQKADTQYF. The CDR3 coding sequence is TGTGCCAGCAGCAAACAGAAGGCCGATACGCAGTATTTT.